These 30 T cell receptor beta chains were all obtained from the same sample, sequenced in a study of long-term antiretroviral therapy in people with HIV. A v3.0 immunoSEQ assay was performed at survey level. Only in-frame clones appear in the TCRdb table, and some are missing; sequencing was by immunoSEQ multiplex PCR. There are about 24,000 clones in the sample; roughly 86% occur only once, and approximately 5.5% lies in the top ten. The source material was unsorted PBMCs, sampled 4.4 years after starting antiretroviral therapy. Receptors originate from a man in his thirties or forties with HIV.

Here the CDR3 reads CASSLSGSGIYNEQFF. The CDR3 nucleotides read TGTGCCAGCAGTTTATCCGGGAGCGGAATTTACAATGAGCAGTTCTTC. V gene TRBV27 combines with J gene TRBJ2-1, with D possibly matching TRBD2 (6 bases). Germline V lookup: CDR1 MNHEY, CDR2 SMNVEV (reference sequence). CDR3 length: 16 amino acids. The germline V and J ends were trimmed by 0 bases and 4 bases, with 13 bases remaining between them.

V gene TRBV9 combines with J gene TRBJ2-2; tentative D call: TRBD2 (5 bases). This CDR3 has 17 residues. The V end lost 1 base, the J end lost 4 bases, and 17 bases lay between the germline ends. Germline values: CDR1 SGDLS, CDR2 YYNGEE. The CDR3 DNA reads TGTGCCAGCAGCGTAAAAGGCAGCGGCATCCCCACCGGGGAGCTGTTTTTT. Translation: CASSVKGSGIPTGELFF.

This chain links TRBV28 with TRBJ2-7; 11 bases are a match to TRBD2. The CDR3 sequence is 14 residues long. The germline CDR1 and CDR2 sequences are MDHEN and SYDVKM. Trimming cost V 6 bases and J 3 bases; bases outside gene matches: 4. In DNA, the CDR3 is TGTGCCAGCAGGGAACTAGCGGGAGTCTACGAGCAGTACTTC. It codes for CASRELAGVYEQYF.

In its sample, this clone was seen a few times. The chain combines TRBV7-9 with TRBJ1-2, with D possibly TRBD1 on 5 matching bases. Per the germline V gene, CDR1 is SEHNR and CDR2 is FQNEAQ (reference sequence). The germline V and J ends were trimmed by 0 bases and 4 bases, with 15 bases remaining between them. The CDR3 runs to 16 residues. In DNA, the CDR3 is TGTGCCAGCAGCTTAGCGGTCTCGGGGGAATCCTATGGCTACACCTTC. This encodes CASSLAVSGESYGYTF.

This sequence joins TRBV5-8 and TRBJ1-1, with a tentative D call TRBD1 (6 bases). There are 14 residues in the CDR3. CDR1 and CDR2 from the germline V gene are SGHTS and YDEGEE. With 3 bases removed from V and 8 bases from J, the gap between germline ends came to 17 bases. The CDR3 region has the DNA TGTGCCAGCAGCTCCCCGGGACACGGAAGCGAAGCTTTCTTT. Amino acids: CASSSPGHGSEAFF. The whole variable domain, filled in from reference TRBV5-8 and TRBJ1-1, reads EAGVTQSPTHLIKTRGQQATLRCSPISGHTSVYWYQQALGLGLQFLLWYDEGEERNRGNFPPRFSGRQFPNYSSELNVNALELEDSALYLCASSSPGHGSEAFFGQGTRLTVV.

V gene TRBV6-1 combines with J gene TRBJ1-1; 8 positions match TRBD1. Germline CDR1 reads MNHNS; CDR2 reads SASEGT. The CDR3 runs to 15 residues. V lost 3 bases and J lost 6; bases outside the gene matches: 9. In DNA, the CDR3 is TGTGCCAGCAGTGAGTCATTGGACAGGGCCGCTGAAGCTTTCTTT. Translating gives CASSESLDRAAEAFF.

The chain carries TRBV5-1 and TRBJ1-3; no clear D gene. Per germline, CDR1 SGHRS and CDR2 YFSETQ. V was pared by 7 bases and J by 4 bases, with 9 bases between. The length of the CDR3 is 12 residues. The CDR3 nucleotides read TGCGCCAGCCGGGAGTCGGGAAACACCATATATTTT. It encodes CASRESGNTIYF.

The chain carries TRBV5-4 and TRBJ2-7; TRBD1 aligns across 12 bases. CDR3 size: 17 residues. Trimming took 2 bases from V and 2 from J; bases not matched to a gene: 8. Looked up from germline, CDR1 is SGHNT and CDR2 is YYREEE (reference sequence). CDR3 coding DNA: TGTGCCAGCAGCTTTGGACCGGGACAGGGGGCCCCCTACGAGCAGTACTTC. The encoded protein is CASSFGPGQGAPYEQYF.

This clone turned up a few times. The chain is built from TRBV29-1 and TRBJ1-1; tentative D call: TRBD1 (6 bases). Germline loops: CDR1 SQVTM, CDR2 ANQGSEA. This CDR3 is 11 amino acids long. Between the trimmed V and J ends, which lost 5 bases and 5 bases, there was a span of 9 bases. The DNA of the CDR3 is TGCAGCGTTCCAGGGGTAACTGAAGCTTTCTTT. Translating gives CSVPGVTEAFF. The variable domain in full, with the rest retrieved from reference TRBV29-1 and TRBJ1-1, is SAVISQKPSRDICQRGTSLTIQCQVDSQVTMMFWYRQQPGQSLTLIATANQGSEATYESGFVIDKFPISRPNLTFSTLTVSNMSPEDSSIYLCSVPGVTEAFFGQGTRLTVV.

The CDR3 here is CASSTTAKNIQYF. The CDR3 nucleotides read TGTGCCAGTAGTACGACAGCCAAAAACATTCAGTACTTC. The chain employs TRBV19 and TRBJ2-4; D unclear. Trimming pared 4 bases from V and 0 bases from J, leaving 4 bases between. Per germline, CDR1 LNHDA and CDR2 SQIVND (reference sequence). There are 13 residues in the CDR3.

Only a few counts were recorded for this clone. The rearrangement uses TRBV11-2 and TRBJ1-3; TRBD1 matches at 9 bases. Germline V CDR1 and CDR2: SGHAT, FQNNGV. This CDR3 spans 15 amino acids. V was clipped by 4 bases and J by 8 bases; unmatched bases: 9. CDR3 sequence: CASSSPPGQGYTIYF. CDR3 bases: TGTGCCAGCAGCTCCCCTCCGGGACAGGGCTACACCATATATTTT.

The chain carries TRBV7-6 and TRBJ1-2, with D possibly matching TRBD1 (5 bases). Germline CDR1 and CDR2: SGHVS and FNYEAQ. The CDR3 contains 15 residues. V was cut by 0 bases and J by 6 bases, with 14 bases left in between. In DNA, the CDR3 is TGTGCCAGCAGCTTAGCAAGGGGAATTCAAGATGGCTACACCTTC. The encoded protein is CASSLARGIQDGYTF.

The chain joins TRBV28 to TRBJ1-2; D gene uncertain. There are 12 residues in the CDR3. The V end was cut by 3 bases, the J end by 1 base, with 3 bases between. Germline-derived CDR1 and CDR2 are MDHEN and SYDVKM. The CDR3 DNA reads TGTGCCAGCAGTTTTGGTAACTATGGCTACACCTTC. Amino acids: CASSFGNYGYTF.

This chain links TRBV4-1 with TRBJ1-5; D not resolved. This CDR3 has 14 residues. The germline V gene has CDR1 MGHRA and CDR2 YSYEKL. The V end lost 4 bases, the J end lost 0 bases, and 7 bases lay between the germline ends. CDR3 bases: TGCGCCAGCAGCCTCAAGGATAGCAATCAGCCCCAGCATTTT. Translating gives CASSLKDSNQPQHF.

This chain connects TRBV5-5 to TRBJ1-2, with D possibly being TRBD1 (6 bases). CDR3 length: 13 residues. The V end was cut by 2 bases, the J end by 4 bases, with 9 bases between. Germline V gene sequence: CDR1 SGHKS, CDR2 YYEKEE (reference sequence). The CDR3: CASSLRGAYGYTF. As DNA, the CDR3 is TGTGCCAGCAGCTTACGGGGGGCCTATGGCTACACCTTC. Filled out from reference TRBV5-5 and TRBJ1-2, the complete variable domain reads DAGVTQSPTHLIKTRGQQVTLRCSPISGHKSVSWYQQVLGQGPQFIFQYYEKEERGRGNFPDRFSARQFPNYSSELNVNALLLGDSALYLCASSLRGAYGYTFGSGTRLTVV.

This clone came up once. This chain joins TRBV27 and TRBJ2-1; TRBD2 matches at 14 bases. The CDR3 spans 15 residues. V lost 6 bases, J lost 7 bases, and 5 bases stayed unmatched. CDR1 and CDR2 (germline): MNHEY, SMNVEV (reference sequence). In DNA, the CDR3 is TGTGCCAGCAGCCTGGGACTAGCGGGGGTGAATGAGCAGTTCTTC. Amino acids: CASSLGLAGVNEQFF.

This clone is medium-sized (0.01 to 0.1%) by share. The chain recombines TRBV6-1 with TRBJ2-7; possibly TRBD1 for D (5 bases). This CDR3 region has 15 residues. CDR1 and CDR2 (germline): MNHNS, SASEGT. V lost 2 bases to trimming and J lost 2 bases, with 13 bases between them. CDR3 in amino acids: CASSERPGLAYEQYF. In nucleotides, the CDR3 is TGTGCCAGCAGTGAACGGCCAGGGCTTGCCTACGAGCAGTACTTC.

The chain couples TRBV7-2 to TRBJ2-2; the D gene is possibly TRBD2 (6 bases). Germline loops: CDR1 SGHTA, CDR2 FQGNSA. Trimming took 5 bases from V and 8 from J, leaving 18 bases between them. The CDR3 consists of 15 residues. The CDR3 DNA is TGTGCCAGCAGCCCCTTGGGGGGTTCTTCGGGGGAGCTGTTTTTT. Translating it yields CASSPLGGSSGELFF. The whole variable domain, filled in from reference TRBV7-2 and TRBJ2-2, reads GAGVSQSPSNKVTEKGKDVELRCDPISGHTALYWYRQSLGQGLEFLIYFQGNSAPDKSGLPSDRFSAERTGGSVSTLTIQRTQQEDSAVYLCASSPLGGSSGELFFGEGSRLTVL.

This sequence joins TRBV14 and TRBJ2-1, with TRBD2 identical over 15 bases. The CDR3 is made up of 20 amino acids. CDR1 SGHDN and CDR2 FVKESK come from the germline V gene. Trimming removed 3 bases from V and 6 bases from J; junction bases left unmatched: 15. CDR3 nucleotides: TGTGCCAGCAGCCAGGGCTATGAGTCTAGGACTAGCGGGAGGGCCAATGAGCAGTTCTTC. Protein: CASSQGYESRTSGRANEQFF.

This clone has only a few counts. This rearrangement joins TRBV7-9 to TRBJ1-4; D gene ambiguous. Trimming removed 5 bases from V and 8 bases from J, with 9 bases in between. The CDR3 is 12 residues long. Germline V gene data show CDR1 as SEHNR and CDR2 as FQNEAQ (reference sequence). CDR3 amino acids: CASSVIGEKLFF. The CDR3, as DNA: TGTGCCAGCAGCGTAATAGGAGAAAAACTGTTTTTT.

This clone was seen once. The genes are TRBV28 and TRBJ1-5; no firm D call. Germline-derived CDR1 and CDR2 are MDHEN and SYDVKM. V lost 5 bases to trimming and J lost 0 bases, with 11 bases between them. The CDR3 has 15 residues. CDR3 protein: CASSRLGASNQPQHF. CDR3 sequence (DNA): TGTGCCAGCAGTCGCCTAGGAGCTAGCAATCAGCCCCAGCATTTT.

The chain joins TRBV11-2 to TRBJ2-7; 7 positions agree with TRBD1. Germline V gene sequence: CDR1 SGHAT, CDR2 FQNNGV. The CDR3 loop spans 15 amino acids. J lost 4 bases, V lost 0 bases, and 6 bases had no gene match. This CDR3 is CASSLESPTGYEQYF. The CDR3 DNA reads as TGTGCCAGCAGCTTAGAGTCCCCGACAGGGTACGAGCAGTACTTC.

This chain uses TRBV27 with TRBJ1-1; no clear D. The V gene's germline CDR1 is MNHEY and CDR2 SMNVEV (reference sequence). The CDR3 is 15 residues long. V lost 5 bases and J lost 0, with 13 bases in between. CDR3 residues: CASSASGRLNTEAFF. CDR3 in DNA: TGTGCCAGCAGTGCCAGTGGACGGCTGAACACTGAAGCTTTCTTT.

The chain has TRBV6-5 and TRBJ2-3; 11 bases line up with TRBD2. Trimming cost V 9 bases and J 2 bases; bases outside gene matches: 7. Per the germline V gene, CDR1 is MNHEY and CDR2 is SVGAGI. CDR3 length: 15 residues. Here the CDR3 DNA reads TGTGCCAGTCGAGGACTAGCGGGCCTCACAGATACGCAGTATTTT. Translated: CASRGLAGLTDTQYF.

The chain employs TRBV10-1 and TRBJ2-3, with 15 nucleotides matching TRBD2. Germline CDR1 is WNHNN and CDR2 is SYGVQD (reference sequence). The trim removed 3 bases at V and 2 bases at J, leaving 12 bases unmatched. The CDR3 runs to 20 residues. The CDR3 sequence: CASSDRRTSGRAGSTDTQYF. DNA of the CDR3: TGCGCCAGCAGTGATCGAAGGACTAGCGGGAGGGCCGGATCCACAGATACGCAGTATTTT.

This clone was observed a single time. The chain is built from TRBV10-3 and TRBJ1-1, with D unresolved. Germline assignment: CDR1 ENHRY and CDR2 SYGVKD. The length of the CDR3 is 15 residues. Between the trimmed V and J ends, which lost 3 bases and 0 bases, there was a span of 11 bases. This CDR3 is CAISDWKKMNTEAFF. CDR3 sequence (DNA): TGTGCCATCAGTGATTGGAAGAAGATGAACACTGAAGCTTTCTTT.

The chain employs TRBV9 and TRBJ2-7; D ambiguous. V lost 0 bases and J 2 bases, leaving 9 bases between the germline ends. The germline gives CDR1 SGDLS, CDR2 YYNGEE. The CDR3 length is 14 residues. Here the CDR3 DNA reads TGTGCCAGCAGCGTAGAGGGCGAACCCTACGAGCAGTACTTC. This sequence encodes CASSVEGEPYEQYF.

This clone was counted only a few times. The J gene is TRBJ1-2, the V gene TRBV7-9; a possible D gene is TRBD1 (6 bases). V was pared by 4 bases and J by 12 bases, with 15 bases between. CDR1 and CDR2 from the germline V gene are SEHNR and FQNEAQ (reference sequence). CDR3 size: 12 residues. In DNA, the CDR3 is TGTGCCAGCAGCTACAGGGTCGGGACCGACACCTTC. This translates into CASSYRVGTDTF.

V usage is TRBV5-8 and J usage is TRBJ1-1; D not certain. V was shortened by 1 base and J by 5 bases, with 12 bases between the two germline ends. This CDR3 is 14 amino acids long. Germline V CDR1 and CDR2: SGHTS, YDEGEE. CDR3 sequence: CASSLKVYRTEAFF. The CDR3 region has the DNA TGTGCCAGCAGCTTGAAGGTCTATAGGACTGAAGCTTTCTTT.

This clone ranks as medium-sized (0.01 to 0.1%). The chain is built from TRBV7-9 and TRBJ2-7; D may correspond to TRBD1 or TRBD2 (5 bases each). The CDR3 covers 15 residues. Trimming took off 5 bases at V and 3 bases at J, with 17 bases between the two ends. CDR1 is SEHNR and CDR2 is FQNEAQ in the germline V gene (reference sequence). The CDR3 sequence is CASSPPWGSDYEQYF. CDR3 nucleotide sequence: TGTGCCAGCAGCCCCCCTTGGGGGAGCGACTACGAGCAGTACTTC.